This T cell receptor beta chain was recorded in a study of cytomegalovirus exposure and HLA in healthy donors. With 5 bases clipped from V and 3 bases from J, the junction kept 13 bases outside the gene matches. CDR1 and CDR2 from the germline V gene are MDHEN and SYDVKM. The CDR3 has 16 residues. A note on this clone: What it binds is not known.

PCR employed 60 Vbeta and 13 Jbeta primers. Assay: immunoSEQ multiplex PCR; the TCRdb copy retains only in-frame clones and omits some. The sample consists of 150,000 to 180,000 clones, around 84% of them appearing once. Findings and caveats of the study: Later analysis indicated greater clonal expansion among HLA-associated TCR beta chains than among equally common other chains.

V usage is TRBV28 and J usage is TRBJ2-7; 7 nucleotides agree with TRBD2. The source material was PBMCs. This TCR derives from a woman aged 40 to 49 in good health and CMV-seropositive. CDR3 DNA sequence: TGTGCCAGCAGTCCGCTCGGGGAGGGGAGCCTCTACGAGCAGTACTTC. Translating it yields CASSPLGEGSLYEQYF.